This passage covers 23 T cell receptor beta chains from one sample sequenced in a study of cytomegalovirus exposure and HLA in healthy donors. The PCR contained 60 Vbeta and 13 Jbeta primers. Using immunoSEQ multiplex PCR, the repertoire was profiled, and TCRdb retains in-frame clones only, with some absent. The sample has about 96,000 clones, roughly 74% seen once. The sequenced sample consisted of PBMCs. The source of these receptors is a woman aged 70-85 years in good health and CMV-seropositive.

The chain has TRBV9 and TRBJ2-3; 7 nucleotides align to TRBD1. Unmatched junction bases numbered 14, after V lost 2 bases and J lost 2 bases. The CDR3 is made up of 18 amino acids. Germline values: CDR1 SGDLS, CDR2 YYNGEE. This CDR3 reads CASSVGRTGQVNTDTQYF. The DNA for the CDR3 is TGTGCCAGCAGCGTGGGGCGCACTGGACAGGTAAACACAGATACGCAGTATTTT. Filled out from reference TRBV9 and TRBJ2-3, the complete variable domain reads DSGVTQTPKHLITATGQRVTLRCSPRSGDLSVYWYQQSLDQGLQFLIQYYNGEERAKGNILERFSAQQFPDLHSELNLSSLELGDSALYFCASSVGRTGQVNTDTQYFGPGTRLTVL.

V gene TRBV5-6 combines with J gene TRBJ1-3, with 9 nucleotides matching TRBD1. Germline V gene lookup returns CDR1 SGHDT and CDR2 YYEEEE. The CDR3 length is 16 residues. Unmatched junction bases numbered 6, after V lost 4 bases and J lost 1 base. For the CDR3, the DNA is TGTGCCAGCAGCAGCCGGGACAGGGTTTCTGGAAACACCATATATTTT. Protein product: CASSSRDRVSGNTIYF.

The chain combines TRBV23-1 with TRBJ2-1; perhaps TRBD2 as D (5 bases). TRBV23-1 has ORF status, its function being uncertain. V shed 4 bases and J shed 4 bases, with 20 bases lying between them. The CDR3 spans 17 residues. The CDR3 region has the DNA TGCGCCAGCAGTCCAGATATAGCAGCGGCATTTTACAATGAGCAGTTCTTC. It translates to CASSPDIAAAFYNEQFF.

This clone has a handful of counts. This chain joins TRBV2 and TRBJ2-1, with TRBD2 identical over 9 bases. Germline CDR1 SNHLY, CDR2 FYNNEI. Trimming took 2 bases from V and 6 from J; bases not matched to a gene: 11. The CDR3 is 17 amino acids. CDR3 region: CASSELAGGVKINEQFF. In DNA, the CDR3 is TGTGCCAGCAGTGAATTGGCGGGGGGGGTAAAGATCAATGAGCAGTTCTTC.

This clone was counted only a few times. The chain joins TRBV19 to TRBJ1-2, with TRBD1 matching 9 bases. The CDR3 has 16 amino acids. Per the germline V gene, CDR1 is LNHDA and CDR2 is SQIVND (reference sequence). V was pared by 4 bases and J by 4 bases, with 10 bases of the junction left unmatched. The CDR3 region has the DNA TGTGCCAGTAGTAACCAACAGGGGGCGCTTGGCTATGGCTACACCTTC. It yields the protein CASSNQQGALGYGYTF.

This clone came up a few times. Here the CDR3 reads CASSAGTSSTDTQYF. The CDR3 DNA reads TGTGCCAGCAGTGCCGGGACTTCTAGCACAGATACGCAGTATTTT. The chain has TRBV2 and TRBJ2-3, with D possibly TRBD2 on 6 matching bases. CDR1 and CDR2 from the germline V gene are SNHLY and FYNNEI. This CDR3 is 15 amino acids long. V was pared by 4 bases and J by 0 bases, with 11 bases between.

The J gene is TRBJ1-4, the V gene TRBV29-1; TRBD1 aligns across 7 bases. Losses at the gene ends were 8 bases for V and 3 bases for J; bases not matched to a gene: 9. This CDR3 comprises 14 residues. Germline V gives CDR1 SQVTM, CDR2 ANQGSEA. The CDR3 region has the DNA TGCAGCATATTACAGGGGTCGGCTAATGAAAAACTGTTTTTT. It codes for CSILQGSANEKLFF. Full variable domain (outside the CDR3, taken from reference TRBV29-1 and TRBJ1-4): SAVISQKPSRDICQRGTSLTIQCQVDSQVTMMFWYRQQPGQSLTLIATANQGSEATYESGFVIDKFPISRPNLTFSTLTVSNMSPEDSSIYLCSILQGSANEKLFFGSGTQLSVL.

The chain carries TRBV9 and TRBJ1-1; D uncertain. The CDR3 extends over 15 amino acids. CDR1 and CDR2 from the germline V gene are SGDLS and YYNGEE. Deletions cut 0 bases from V and 3 bases from J, with 12 bases between. CDR3 in DNA: TGTGCCAGCAGCGTAGCCCCGGCAGGCCACACTGAAGCTTTCTTT. This gives the protein CASSVAPAGHTEAFF. Filled out from reference TRBV9 and TRBJ1-1, the complete variable domain reads DSGVTQTPKHLITATGQRVTLRCSPRSGDLSVYWYQQSLDQGLQFLIQYYNGEERAKGNILERFSAQQFPDLHSELNLSSLELGDSALYFCASSVAPAGHTEAFFGQGTRLTVV.

The chain couples TRBV5-1 to TRBJ2-5; perhaps TRBD2 as D (5 bases). Germline values: CDR1 SGHRS, CDR2 YFSETQ. This CDR3 is 15 amino acids long. The V gene lost 5 bases and the J gene lost 0 bases, with 14 bases spanning the gap. DNA of the CDR3: TGCGCCAGCAGTTCGAGCGGTTCGTACCAAGAGACCCAGTACTTC. This encodes CASSSSGSYQETQYF.

The chain joins TRBV6-1 to TRBJ1-5, with 12 nucleotides matching TRBD1. V lost 6 bases to trimming and J lost 6 bases; unmatched junction nucleotides: 3. The CDR3 sequence is 14 residues long. CDR1 is MNHNS and CDR2 is SASEGT in the germline V gene. As DNA, the CDR3 is TGTGCCAGCAGGGGACAGGGGGCGGGTCAGCCCCAGCATTTT. It specifies CASRGQGAGQPQHF.

This clone was recorded a few times. This chain uses TRBV19 with TRBJ2-7; 12 bases align to TRBD2. V was pared by 6 bases and J by 7 bases, with 7 bases of the junction left unmatched. The CDR3 length is 14 residues. Per the germline V gene, CDR1 is LNHDA and CDR2 is SQIVND (reference sequence). Here the CDR3 DNA reads TGTGCCAGTAGCCTGACTAGCGGGAGAAGTGAGCAGTACTTC. Protein sequence: CASSLTSGRSEQYF.

The chain links TRBV27 to TRBJ2-1; D may be TRBD2 (5 bases). CDR1 is MNHEY and CDR2 is SMNVEV in the germline V gene (reference sequence). The ends were cut back, 6 bases at V and 1 base at J, with 19 bases in the middle. This CDR3 comprises 17 residues. The CDR3 nucleotides are TGTGCCAGCAGCCCTAACCCCGGACTTATGTCCTACAATGAGCAGTTCTTC. Residues: CASSPNPGLMSYNEQFF.

The CDR3 spells CASSASAGGPLEQFF. The CDR3 DNA is TGTGCCAGCAGTGCGTCAGCGGGGGGCCCTCTGGAGCAGTTCTTC. The genes are TRBV25-1 and TRBJ2-1; 9 bases are shared with TRBD2. Germline-derived CDR1 and CDR2 are MGHDK and SYGVNS. Trimming cost V 4 bases and J 10 bases; bases outside gene matches: 11. This CDR3 region has 15 residues.

This chain connects TRBV10-3 to TRBJ2-3, with 7 bases aligning to TRBD2. The CDR3 consists of 14 residues. The germline V gene encodes CDR1 ENHRY and CDR2 SYGVKD. V trimming: 5 bases; J trimming: 4 bases; junction bases outside the gene matches: 6. The CDR3 protein is CAISSGINADTQYF. The CDR3 bases are TGTGCCATCAGTAGCGGGATAAACGCAGATACGCAGTATTTT.

With respect to this clone: Its ends do not fully match the called genes, so a read error is possible. The rearrangement joins TRBV7-7 to TRBJ2-1; 11 bases are shared with TRBD2. This CDR3 comprises 15 residues. The germline CDR1 and CDR2 sequences are SSHAT and FNYEAQ (reference sequence). CDR3 sequence: CASSQGTSGYNEQFF. Here the CDR3 DNA reads TGTGCTAGCAGCCAGGGGACTAGCGGCTACAATGAGCAGTTCTTC. Combining the CDR3 with reference TRBV7-7 and TRBJ2-1 gives the whole variable domain GAGVSQSPRYKVTKRGQDVTLRCDPISSHATLYWYQQALGQGPEFLTYFNYEAQPDKSGLPSDRFSAERPEGSISTLTIQRTEQRDSAMYRCASSQGTSGYNEQFFGPGTRLTVL.

The rearrangement uses TRBV2 and TRBJ2-5; TRBD2 matches at 8 bases. The junction had 2 bases not matched to a gene; V was cut back by 5 bases and J by 3 bases. There are 13 residues in the CDR3. Germline loops: CDR1 SNHLY, CDR2 FYNNEI. CDR3 nucleotides: TGTGCCAGCAGTCCACTAGCGGAAGAGACCCAGTACTTC. The encoded protein is CASSPLAEETQYF. Variable domain in full (rest from reference TRBV2 and TRBJ2-5): EPEVTQTPSHQVTQMGQEVILRCVPISNHLYFYWYRQILGQKVEFLVSFYNNEISEKSEIFDDQFSVERPDGSNFTLKIRSTKLEDSAMYFCASSPLAEETQYFGPGTRLLVL.

The chain has TRBV27 and TRBJ2-5, with TRBD1 matching 8 bases. The J call could be wrong; TRBJ2-7 is a better fit for the DNA end. Germline V lookup: CDR1 MNHEY, CDR2 SMNVEV (reference sequence). The CDR3 is 13 residues long. In DNA, the CDR3 is TGTGCCAGCAGGGGGACAGGACCCTACGAGCAGTACTTC. As protein: CASRGTGPYEQYF.

The chain combines TRBV7-9 with TRBJ2-7; D is undetermined. Looked up from germline, CDR1 is SEHNR and CDR2 is FQNEAQ (reference sequence). Trimming took 4 bases from V and 6 from J, leaving 22 bases between them. CDR3 length equals 16 residues. This CDR3 reads CASSSLRTVPRGEQYF. In DNA, the CDR3 is TGTGCCAGCAGCTCCCTCCGTACGGTACCGCGTGGCGAGCAGTACTTC.

The chain joins TRBV7-2 to TRBJ2-5; D might be TRBD2 (5 bases). Germline CDR1 reads SGHTA; CDR2 reads FQGNSA. V lost 7 bases and J lost 5, with 14 bases in between. The CDR3 runs to 13 residues. The CDR3 bases are TGTGCCAGCACCCGGGCGCGGAGGGAGACCCAGTACTTC. Its protein product is CASTRARRETQYF.

The chain joins TRBV11-2 to TRBJ2-1; no clear D gene. Per the germline V gene, CDR1 is SGHAT and CDR2 is FQNNGV. The CDR3 sequence is 12 residues long. Trimming removed 1 base at V and 8 bases at J, with 6 bases between. The CDR3 nucleotides are TGTGCCAGCAGCTTAGTTGTCGATGAGCAGTTCTTC. Translation gives CASSLVVDEQFF.

V is TRBV27 and J is TRBJ2-1, with D perhaps TRBD2 (6 bases). The CDR3 length is 14 residues. V dropped 5 bases and J dropped 6 bases, with 14 bases sitting between them. Germline-derived CDR1 and CDR2 are MNHEY and SMNVEV (reference sequence). CDR3 region: CASSPLGLVNEQFF. The CDR3 DNA follows: TGTGCCAGCAGTCCCCTGGGACTCGTCAATGAGCAGTTCTTC.

This clone was recorded only once. The genes are TRBV19 and TRBJ2-2; D is possibly TRBD1 (6 bases). V dropped 7 bases and J dropped 7 bases, with 16 bases sitting between them. This CDR3 comprises 14 residues. The germline CDR1 and CDR2 sequences are LNHDA and SQIVND (reference sequence). The CDR3 protein is CASKAGDNNGELFF. The CDR3 nucleotides read TGTGCCAGTAAGGCAGGGGATAATAACGGGGAGCTGTTTTTT.

This sequence joins TRBV6-5 and TRBJ1-2, with D possibly TRBD1 on 6 matching bases. With 2 bases removed from V and 0 bases from J, the gap between germline ends came to 10 bases. The CDR3 extends over 15 amino acids. Germline-derived CDR1 and CDR2 are MNHEY and SVGAGI. Here the CDR3 DNA reads TGTGCCAGCAGTTACAACAGGGCCGCTAACTATGGCTACACCTTC. Amino acids: CASSYNRAANYGYTF.